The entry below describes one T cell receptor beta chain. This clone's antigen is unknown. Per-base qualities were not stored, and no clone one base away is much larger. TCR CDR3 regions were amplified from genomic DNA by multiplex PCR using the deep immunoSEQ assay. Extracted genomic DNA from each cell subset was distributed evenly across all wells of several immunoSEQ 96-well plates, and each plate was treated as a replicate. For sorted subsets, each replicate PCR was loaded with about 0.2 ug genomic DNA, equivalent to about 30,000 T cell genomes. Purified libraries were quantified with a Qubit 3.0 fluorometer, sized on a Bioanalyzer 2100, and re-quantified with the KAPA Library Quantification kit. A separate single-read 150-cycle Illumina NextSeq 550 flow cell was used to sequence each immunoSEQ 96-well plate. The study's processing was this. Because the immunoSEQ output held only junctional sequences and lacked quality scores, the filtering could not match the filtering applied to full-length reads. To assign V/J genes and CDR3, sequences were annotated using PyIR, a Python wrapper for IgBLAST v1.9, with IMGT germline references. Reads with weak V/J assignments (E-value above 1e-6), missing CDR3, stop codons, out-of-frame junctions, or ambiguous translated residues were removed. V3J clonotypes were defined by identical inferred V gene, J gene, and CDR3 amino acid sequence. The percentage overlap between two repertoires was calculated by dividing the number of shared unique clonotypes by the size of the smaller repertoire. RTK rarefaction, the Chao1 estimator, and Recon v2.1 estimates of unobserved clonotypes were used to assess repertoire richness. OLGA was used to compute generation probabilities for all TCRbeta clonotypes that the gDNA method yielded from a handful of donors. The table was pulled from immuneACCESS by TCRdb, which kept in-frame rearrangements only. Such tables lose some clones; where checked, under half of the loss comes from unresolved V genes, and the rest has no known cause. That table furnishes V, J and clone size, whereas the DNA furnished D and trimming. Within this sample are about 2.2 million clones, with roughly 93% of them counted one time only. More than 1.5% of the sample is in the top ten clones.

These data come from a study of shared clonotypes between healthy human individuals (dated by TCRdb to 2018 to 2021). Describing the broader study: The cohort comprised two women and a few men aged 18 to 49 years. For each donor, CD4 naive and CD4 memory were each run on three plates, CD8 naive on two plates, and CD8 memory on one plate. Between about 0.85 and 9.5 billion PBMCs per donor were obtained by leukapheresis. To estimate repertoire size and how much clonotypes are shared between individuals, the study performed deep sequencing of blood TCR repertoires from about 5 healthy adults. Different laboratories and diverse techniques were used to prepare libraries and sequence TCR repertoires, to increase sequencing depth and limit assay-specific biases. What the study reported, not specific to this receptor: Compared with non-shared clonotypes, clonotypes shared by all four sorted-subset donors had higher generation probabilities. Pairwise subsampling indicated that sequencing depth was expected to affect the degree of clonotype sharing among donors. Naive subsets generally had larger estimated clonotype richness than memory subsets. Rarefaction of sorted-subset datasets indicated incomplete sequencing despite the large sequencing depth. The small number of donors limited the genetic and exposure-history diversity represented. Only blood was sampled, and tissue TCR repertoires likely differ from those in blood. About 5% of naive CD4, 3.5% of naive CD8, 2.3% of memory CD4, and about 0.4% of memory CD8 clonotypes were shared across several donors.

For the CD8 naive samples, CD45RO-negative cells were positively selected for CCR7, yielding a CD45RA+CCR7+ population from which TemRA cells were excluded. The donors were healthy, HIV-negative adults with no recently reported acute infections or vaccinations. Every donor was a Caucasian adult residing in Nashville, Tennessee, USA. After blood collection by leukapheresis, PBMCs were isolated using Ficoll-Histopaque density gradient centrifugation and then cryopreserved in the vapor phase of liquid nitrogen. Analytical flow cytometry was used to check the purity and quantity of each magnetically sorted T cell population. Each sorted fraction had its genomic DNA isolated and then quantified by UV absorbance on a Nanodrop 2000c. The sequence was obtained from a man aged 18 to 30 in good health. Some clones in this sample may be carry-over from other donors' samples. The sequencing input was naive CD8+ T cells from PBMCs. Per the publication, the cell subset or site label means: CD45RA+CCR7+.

CDR3 region: CASSPGTSGARSSYNEQFF. The nucleotide sequence is given as TGTGCCAGCAGTCCCGGGACTAGCGGCGCCCGTAGCTCCTACAATGAGCAGTTCTTC. The sequence links TRBV11-2 to TRBJ2-1; 11 bases in the junction line up with TRBD2. Including the terminal cysteine and phenylalanine, the CDR3 comprises 19 residues. Kept here is only the CDR3 DNA, which spans 57 bases and is read in frame from base 1. At the junction V is shortened by 6 bases and J by 0 bases; bases outside the gene matches: 13. According to the germline V gene, CDR1 reads SGHAT and CDR2 reads FQNNGV.